This T cell receptor (beta chain) was observed in a study of response to subunit inactivated influenza vaccine. Whole-study findings and limits: Each seasonal influenza vaccination, the authors suggested, recruits few new T cells.

There are a few counts of this clonotype. Its antigen is as yet unknown. One entry per CDR3 protein results from TCRdb running MiXCR on the RT-PCR reads. The repertoire has about 520,000 distinct CDR3 sequences, over 25% of them found once; the top ten carry over 1.5%. CDR1 is SQVTM, CDR2 ANQGSEA, per germline. Trimming took off 4 bases at V and 0 bases at J, with 11 bases between the two ends. The CDR3 extends over 14 amino acids. The sample consisted of CD4+ T cells sorted from PBMCs, taken more than 4 days after vaccination. This sequence was found in a man over 45 who received an inactivated influenza vaccine. This chain uses TRBV29-1 with TRBJ2-3, with a possible D match to TRBD2 (6 bases). The CDR3 loop reads CSVAVAESTDTQYF. In nucleotides, the CDR3 is TGCAGCGTTGCCGTAGCGGAAAGCACAGATACGCAGTATTTT.